These 27 T cell receptor beta chains were sequenced from one sample in a study of blood T cell repertoires in COVID-19. This table comes from immunoSEQ multiplex PCR, and its TCRdb copy is limited to in-frame clones, with some not included. This sample has roughly 170,000 clones, with about nine tenths found just once. The specimen was peripheral blood. The receptors were sampled from a man in his 70s with active or convalescent COVID-19.

This clone was found once. This chain uses TRBV4-3 with TRBJ2-3; D call uncertain. Germline values: CDR1 LGHNA, CDR2 YSLEER. This CDR3 region has 14 residues. V was shortened by 3 bases and J by 3 bases, with 10 bases between the two germline ends. For the CDR3, the DNA is TGCGCCAGCAGCCAGAGGCATTGGACAGATACGCAGTATTTT. It yields the protein CASSQRHWTDTQYF.

The V and J genes are TRBV2 and TRBJ2-5; D not resolved. V lost 5 bases and J lost 4, with 8 bases in between. The CDR3 runs 12 residues. Germline V gene sequence: CDR1 SNHLY, CDR2 FYNNEI. The CDR3 here is CASSFTGETQYF. Written as DNA, the CDR3 is TGTGCCAGCAGTTTCACGGGAGAGACCCAGTACTTC.

This clone was counted a few times. The genes are TRBV5-4 and TRBJ1-2, with a possible D match to TRBD1 (6 bases). Germline V gene sequence: CDR1 SGHNT, CDR2 YYREEE (reference sequence). The CDR3 has 15 residues. With 4 bases removed from V and 2 bases from J, the gap between germline ends came to 15 bases. The CDR3 sequence: CASSQPGVGNYGYTF. The CDR3 DNA reads as TGTGCCAGCAGCCAACCAGGGGTGGGAAACTATGGCTACACCTTC. Drawing the rest from reference TRBV5-4 and TRBJ1-2, the complete variable domain is ETGVTQSPTHLIKTRGQQVTLRCSSQSGHNTVSWYQQALGQGPQFIFQYYREEENGRGNFPPRFSGLQFPNYSSELNVNALELDDSALYLCASSQPGVGNYGYTFGSGTRLTVV.

V usage is TRBV18 and J usage is TRBJ1-3; D may be TRBD1 (6 bases). The germline gives CDR1 KGHSH, CDR2 LQKENI. The CDR3 has 15 amino acids. Trimming took 1 base from V and 4 from J, leaving 11 bases between them. The CDR3 coding sequence is TGTGCCAGCTCACCACAGCAGGGGAAAGGAAACACCATATATTTT. This sequence encodes CASSPQQGKGNTIYF.

This chain links TRBV19 with TRBJ1-1; D gene unclear. Germline assignment: CDR1 LNHDA and CDR2 SQIVND (reference sequence). The V end lost 3 bases, the J end lost 0 bases, and 11 bases lay between the germline ends. The CDR3 is 15 amino acids. For the CDR3, the DNA is TGTGCCAGTAGTATCTCGGGGTCTTTGAACACTGAAGCTTTCTTT. Translated, it gives CASSISGSLNTEAFF.

This chain connects TRBV7-8 to TRBJ2-7; 8 positions agree with TRBD1. From germline, CDR1 is SGHVS and CDR2 FQNEAQ. The CDR3 consists of 14 residues. V lost 1 base to trimming and J lost 5 bases; unmatched junction nucleotides: 4. The CDR3 DNA sequence: TGTGCCAGCAGCTTAGGGAGGACAGGGAACGAGCAGTACTTC. Encoded protein: CASSLGRTGNEQYF.

The V call is TRBV5-1, the J call TRBJ1-3; possibly TRBD1 for D (5 bases). Germline V gene sequence: CDR1 SGHRS, CDR2 YFSETQ. The germline V and J ends were trimmed by 5 bases and 4 bases, with 13 bases remaining between them. This CDR3 is 14 amino acids long. The CDR3 DNA is TGCGCCAGCAGATACCAGGGCGAGGGAAACACCATATATTTT. It yields the protein CASRYQGEGNTIYF.

The V call is TRBV29-1, the J call TRBJ2-1; D may be TRBD2 (6 bases). The V end lost 3 bases, the J end lost 6 bases, and 9 bases lay between the germline ends. CDR3 length: 12 residues. The germline V gene encodes CDR1 SQVTM and CDR2 ANQGSEA. The CDR3 loop reads CSVEEGRNEQFF. The CDR3 DNA is TGCAGCGTTGAGGAGGGTCGCAATGAGCAGTTCTTC.

V gene TRBV7-2 combines with J gene TRBJ1-2; D unclear. The V gene's germline CDR1 is SGHTA and CDR2 FQGNSA. The CDR3 spans 13 residues. V lost 5 bases to trimming and J lost 4 bases, with 11 bases between them. CDR3: CASSGGPLYGYTF. CDR3 DNA sequence: TGTGCCAGCAGCGGAGGGCCTCTCTATGGCTACACCTTC.

This clone was detected only a few times. The sample has other DNA sequences that encode this CDR3 too. The chain combines TRBV30 with TRBJ1-5; TRBD1 agrees at 8 bases. Germline CDR1 and CDR2: GTSNPN and SVGIG (reference sequence). The ends lost 5 bases at V and 3 bases at J; junction bases unmatched: 3. CDR3 size: 13 residues. The CDR3 reads CAWADRDNQPQHF. CDR3 DNA: TGTGCCTGGGCGGACAGGGACAATCAGCCCCAGCATTTT.

The chain couples TRBV27 to TRBJ2-3; tentative D call: TRBD2 (5 bases). The CDR3 has 17 amino acids. Trimming cost V 6 bases and J 1 base, with 20 bases left between them. CDR1 and CDR2 from the germline V gene are MNHEY and SMNVEV (reference sequence). CDR3 sequence (DNA): TGTGCCAGCAGCAGAAAGAGGACTTCCGAGGGCACAGATACGCAGTATTTT. Its translation is CASSRKRTSEGTDTQYF.

This clone was observed once. The chain carries TRBV12-3 or TRBV12-4 and TRBJ1-1; no reliable D call. The CDR3 spans 13 residues. Trimming left V 3 bases short and J 5 bases short, with 10 bases between. CDR3 DNA: TGTGCCAGCAGTTTTATTCCGGGGACTGAAGCTTTCTTT. It specifies CASSFIPGTEAFF.

The V gene is TRBV2, the J gene TRBJ2-2; 8 bases are shared with TRBD1. The V gene end was trimmed by 2 bases and the J gene end by 4 bases; junction bases not matched to a gene: 3. The germline gives CDR1 SNHLY, CDR2 FYNNEI. The CDR3 runs 15 residues. The CDR3 DNA reads TGTGCCAGCAGTGAACAGGGGGCCTCCACCGGGGAGCTGTTTTTT. Amino acids: CASSEQGASTGELFF. Complete variable domain (other parts from reference TRBV2 and TRBJ2-2): EPEVTQTPSHQVTQMGQEVILRCVPISNHLYFYWYRQILGQKVEFLVSFYNNEISEKSEIFDDQFSVERPDGSNFTLKIRSTKLEDSAMYFCASSEQGASTGELFFGEGSRLTVL.

The chain employs TRBV19 and TRBJ1-5; 7 nucleotides line up with TRBD1. This CDR3 is built from 15 residues. The V segment lost 5 bases and the J segment 2 bases; nucleotides outside the gene matches: 6. Per germline, CDR1 LNHDA and CDR2 SQIVND (reference sequence). CDR3 DNA sequence: TGTGCCAGTAGTGACGGACAGGCCGGCAATCAGCCCCAGCATTTT. Translation: CASSDGQAGNQPQHF.

The V and J genes are TRBV4-2 and TRBJ1-6, with a possible D match to TRBD1 (6 bases). CDR1 and CDR2 from the germline V gene are LGHNA and YNFKEQ. V lost 4 bases, J lost 0 bases, and 19 bases lay in between. CDR3 length: 19 residues. In DNA form, the CDR3 reads TGTGCCAGCAGCCCCCAAATTATTACAGGGAGCTCCTATAATTCACCCCTCCACTTT. Protein sequence: CASSPQIITGSSYNSPLHF.

The V gene is TRBV9, the J gene TRBJ2-3; no clear D gene. CDR3 length: 13 amino acids. V gave up 0 bases and J gave up 4 bases, with 6 bases separating them. Germline values: CDR1 SGDLS, CDR2 YYNGEE. CDR3 loop: CASSVVISDTQYF. As DNA, the CDR3 is TGTGCCAGCAGCGTAGTAATCTCAGATACGCAGTATTTT.

The rearrangement joins TRBV5-6 to TRBJ2-3, with 9 bases aligning to TRBD1. Trimming removed 5 bases from V and 0 bases from J; junction bases left unmatched: 7. The germline V gene has CDR1 SGHDT and CDR2 YYEEEE. This CDR3 has 16 residues. The CDR3 is CASRKQTGGSTDTQYF. The CDR3 bases are TGTGCCAGCAGAAAACAGACAGGGGGGAGCACAGATACGCAGTATTTT.

The genes are TRBV6-5 and TRBJ2-1, with D perhaps matching TRBD2 (6 bases). V was clipped by 4 bases and J by 1 base, with 11 bases between them. Per germline, CDR1 MNHEY and CDR2 SVGAGI. The CDR3 runs to 15 residues. CDR3 DNA: TGTGCCAGCAGTTCGAGAGGAGGGTCCTACAATGAGCAGTTCTTC. It specifies CASSSRGGSYNEQFF.

The V call is TRBV7-8, the J call TRBJ1-1, with 8 nucleotides matching TRBD1. Germline-derived CDR1 and CDR2 are SGHVS and FQNEAQ. This CDR3 has 14 amino acids. With V trimmed by 6 bases and J by 4 bases, 7 bases remained unmatched. The CDR3 coding sequence is TGTGCCAGCAGTCCCGGGACAGGACTCACTGAAGCTTTCTTT. Translation gives CASSPGTGLTEAFF.

J is TRBJ1-6 and V is TRBV18, with a tentative D call TRBD1 (6 bases). CDR1 is KGHSH and CDR2 is LQKENI in the germline V gene. CDR3 length equals 15 residues. The V end lost 5 bases, the J end lost 7 bases, and 15 bases lay between the germline ends. The CDR3 sequence is CASSADTGNNSPLHF. The CDR3 DNA reads as TGTGCCAGCTCAGCCGACACAGGGAACAATTCACCCCTCCACTTT.

This chain uses TRBV7-8 with TRBJ1-1, with TRBD1 matching over 8 bases. The CDR3 contains 13 residues. Looked up from germline, CDR1 is SGHVS and CDR2 is FQNEAQ. V shed 8 bases, J shed 0 bases, and the junction held 2 bases outside the gene matches. CDR3 sequence (DNA): TGTGCCAGCCGGGACAGGTTGAACACTGAAGCTTTCTTT. This codes for CASRDRLNTEAFF.

The chain is built from TRBV27 and TRBJ1-6; no firm D call. The CDR3 covers 13 residues. Germline loops: CDR1 MNHEY, CDR2 SMNVEV (reference sequence). Deletions cut 2 bases from V and 7 bases from J, with 6 bases between. CDR3 loop: CASSLMRNSPLHF. The CDR3 DNA is TGTGCCAGCAGTTTAATGCGGAATTCACCCCTCCACTTT.

V and J are TRBV7-3 and TRBJ1-2; 9 bases map to TRBD1. This CDR3 has 15 residues. Germline-derived CDR1 and CDR2 are SGHTA and FQGTGA. Germline trimming cut 3 bases from V and 7 bases from J; bases unmatched to any gene: 9. The CDR3 DNA is TGTGCCAGCAGCTTTGACTCCGGGACAGGGACTGGCTACACCTTC. The encoded protein is CASSFDSGTGTGYTF.

This chain links TRBV5-1 with TRBJ1-1, with 7 bases that match TRBD1. With V trimmed by 4 bases and J by 4 bases, 10 bases remained unmatched. CDR3 length equals 15 residues. Germline V gene lookup returns CDR1 SGHRS and CDR2 YFSETQ. The CDR3 DNA reads as TGCGCCAGCAGCGCCGGGACAGTCGGGAGCACTGAAGCTTTCTTT. This codes for CASSAGTVGSTEAFF.

CDR3 coding DNA: TGCAGCGGGCGAGCAGGACAAGCTAATGAAAAACTGTTTTTT. This encodes CSGRAGQANEKLFF. The gene calls are TRBV29-1 and TRBJ1-4; a possible D gene is TRBD1 (5 bases). The CDR3 sequence is 14 residues long. V shed 7 bases and J shed 3 bases, with 15 bases lying between them. Germline loops: CDR1 SQVTM, CDR2 ANQGSEA.

The CDR3 here is CASSPPGAGSYNEQFF. In DNA, the CDR3 is TGTGCCAGCAGTCCCCCGGGAGCGGGGTCGTACAATGAGCAGTTCTTC. The chain links TRBV6-6 to TRBJ2-1, with 7 nucleotides matching TRBD2. Germline loops: CDR1 MNHNY, CDR2 SVGAGI (reference sequence). CDR3 length: 16 residues. V lost 5 bases, J lost 4 bases, and 11 bases stayed unmatched.

This chain links TRBV7-9 with TRBJ2-2, with D possibly being TRBD2 (5 bases). The germline V and J ends were trimmed by 3 bases and 7 bases, with 9 bases remaining between them. This CDR3 region has 13 residues. Germline CDR1 and CDR2: SEHNR and FQNEAQ (reference sequence). CDR3 region: CASSLLAFGELFF. The CDR3 nucleotides are TGTGCCAGCAGCTTGCTAGCTTTCGGGGAGCTGTTTTTT.